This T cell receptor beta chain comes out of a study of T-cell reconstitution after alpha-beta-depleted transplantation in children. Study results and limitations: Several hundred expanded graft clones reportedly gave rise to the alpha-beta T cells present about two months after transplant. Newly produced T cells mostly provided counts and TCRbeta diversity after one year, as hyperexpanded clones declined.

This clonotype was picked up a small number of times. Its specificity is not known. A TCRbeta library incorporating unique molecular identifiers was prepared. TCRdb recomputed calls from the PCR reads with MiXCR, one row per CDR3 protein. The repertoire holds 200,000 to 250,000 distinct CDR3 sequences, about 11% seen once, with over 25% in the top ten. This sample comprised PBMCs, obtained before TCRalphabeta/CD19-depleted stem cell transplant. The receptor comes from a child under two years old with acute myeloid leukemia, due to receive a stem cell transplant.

CDR3 sequence reads: CASSEAVGTGKGYTF. The CDR3, as DNA: TGTGCCAGCAGTGAAGCAGTAGGGACAGGGAAAGGCTACACCTTC. This chain joins TRBV2 and TRBJ1-2, with 9 bases lining up with TRBD1. Germline V gene lookup returns CDR1 SNHLY and CDR2 FYNNEI. V dropped 0 bases and J dropped 8; count of bases not matched to a gene: 7. This CDR3 contains 15 residues.